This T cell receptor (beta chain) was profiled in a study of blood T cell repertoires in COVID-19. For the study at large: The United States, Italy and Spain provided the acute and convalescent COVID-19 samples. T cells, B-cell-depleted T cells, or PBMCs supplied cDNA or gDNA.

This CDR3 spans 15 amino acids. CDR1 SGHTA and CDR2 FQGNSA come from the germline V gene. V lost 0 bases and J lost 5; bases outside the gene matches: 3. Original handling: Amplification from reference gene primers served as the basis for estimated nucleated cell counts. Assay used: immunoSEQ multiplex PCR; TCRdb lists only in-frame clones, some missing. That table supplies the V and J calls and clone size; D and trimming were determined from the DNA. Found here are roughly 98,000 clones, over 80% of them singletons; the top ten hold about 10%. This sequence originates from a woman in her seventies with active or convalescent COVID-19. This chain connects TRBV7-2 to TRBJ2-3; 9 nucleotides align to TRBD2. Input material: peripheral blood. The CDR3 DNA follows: TGTGCCAGCAGCTTAGCAGCGGGGGGAGGAGATACGCAGTATTTT. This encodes CASSLAAGGGDTQYF.